Sequencing of this T cell receptor beta chain was carried out in a study of control samples from healthy donors and cancer patients. Some clones are missing from TCRdb's copy, which holds only in-frame ones; the method was immunoSEQ multiplex PCR. The table lists 100,000 to 150,000 clones, 90% of them singletons. V lost 2 bases and J lost 3, with 7 bases in between. The germline V gene has CDR1 GTSNPN and CDR2 SVGIG (reference sequence). The CDR3 contains 13 residues. Sequenced: blood. This TCR came from a man aged 40-50 years in good health. The chain uses TRBV30 and TRBJ2-2; D is unclear. In DNA form, the CDR3 reads TGTGCCTGGAGTTACAGAGACACCGGGGAGCTGTTTTTT. This sequence encodes CAWSYRDTGELFF.